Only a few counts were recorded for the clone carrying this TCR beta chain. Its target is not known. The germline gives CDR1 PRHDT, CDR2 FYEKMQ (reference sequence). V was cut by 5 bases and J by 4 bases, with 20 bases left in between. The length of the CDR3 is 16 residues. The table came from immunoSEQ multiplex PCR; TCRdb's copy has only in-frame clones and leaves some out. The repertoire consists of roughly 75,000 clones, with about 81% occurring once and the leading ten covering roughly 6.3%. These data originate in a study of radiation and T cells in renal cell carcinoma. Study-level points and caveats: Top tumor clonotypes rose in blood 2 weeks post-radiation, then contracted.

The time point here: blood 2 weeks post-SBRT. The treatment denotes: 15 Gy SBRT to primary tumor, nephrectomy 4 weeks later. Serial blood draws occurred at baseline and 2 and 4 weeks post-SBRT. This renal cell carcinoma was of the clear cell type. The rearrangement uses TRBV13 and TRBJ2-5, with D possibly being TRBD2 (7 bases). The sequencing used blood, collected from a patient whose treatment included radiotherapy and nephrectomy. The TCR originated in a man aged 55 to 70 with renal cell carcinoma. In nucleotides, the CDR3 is TGTGCCAGCAGCCCCCCCGGGGGCGGGAGTATAGAGACCCAGTACTTC. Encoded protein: CASSPPGGGSIETQYF. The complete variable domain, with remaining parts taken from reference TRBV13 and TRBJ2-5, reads AAGVIQSPRHLIKEKRETATLKCYPIPRHDTVYWYQQGPGQDPQFLISFYEKMQSDKGSIPDRFSAQQFSDYHSELNMSSLELGDSALYFCASSPPGGGSIETQYFGPGTRLLVL.